Listed below are T cell receptor beta chains from one sample, sequenced in a study of identical twins. TCRdb reprocessed the 5' RACE reads with MiXCR, giving one entry per CDR3 protein. The top ten clones hold about 0.4% of a sample with 450,000 to 650,000 distinct CDR3 sequences, 13% to 15% of them seen once. These same data were also listed under a study on yellow fever vaccine responses in identical twins.

Input material: CD4+ T cells sorted from blood. The receptors were gathered from a young woman in good health. The CDR3 runs from the conserved cysteine through the conserved F or W. The D gene is left open where the match is weak. The listing skips clone size in some rows; elsewhere it reads once, few, many or a size class.

abundance,j_gene,d_gene,v_gene,CDR3aa,CDR3nt
.,TRBJ1-3,.,TRBV12-3/TRBV12-4,CASVTGPYSGNTIYF,TGTGCCAGCGTGACGGGGCCCTACTCTGGAAACACCATATATTTT
.,TRBJ2-5,TRBD1,TRBV5-1,CASSPSGTGSQTQYF,TGCGCCAGCAGCCCATCCGGGACAGGGAGTCAGACCCAGTACTTC
few,TRBJ2-2,.,TRBV15,CATSRGLEGELFF,TGTGCCACCAGCAGAGGTCTTGAGGGGGAGCTGTTTTTT
.,TRBJ1-5,TRBD1,TRBV28,CASSLPGTGAQQPQHF,TGTGCCAGCAGTTTACCAGGGACAGGGGCGCAGCAGCCCCAGCATTTT
once,TRBJ1-5,.,TRBV7-2,CASSGTWAAQPQHF,TGTGCCAGCAGCGGGACTTGGGCGGCTCAGCCCCAGCATTTT
.,TRBJ1-2,.,TRBV29-1,CSARDEGLGYTF,TGCAGCGCCCGGGACGAGGGGCTGGGCTACACCTTC
few,TRBJ2-1,TRBD2,TRBV20-1,CSAKPGLADYNEQFF,TGCAGTGCTAAGCCGGGACTAGCGGACTACAATGAGCAGTTCTTC
few,TRBJ1-1,.,TRBV12-3/TRBV12-4,CASSLGARTEAFF,TGTGCCAGCAGTTTGGGGGCGCGGACTGAAGCTTTCTTT
.,TRBJ1-5,.,TRBV7-8,CASSPGLNSNQPQHF,TGTGCCAGCAGCCCCGGACTGAATAGCAATCAGCCCCAGCATTTT
.,TRBJ1-1,.,TRBV18,CASSPPPGGVTEAFF,TGTGCCAGCTCACCACCGCCGGGGGGGGTCACTGAAGCTTTCTTT
.,TRBJ2-5,.,TRBV20-1,CSARRGYQETQYF,TGCAGTGCTAGACGGGGCTACCAAGAGACCCAGTACTTC
few,TRBJ2-1,TRBD2,TRBV29-1,CTCRTSGGAYNEQFF,TGCACGTGCCGGACTAGCGGGGGAGCCTACAATGAGCAGTTCTTC
.,TRBJ2-3,TRBD2,TRBV7-6,CASSAGTSGRTYTDTQYF,TGTGCCAGCAGCGCGGGAACTAGCGGGAGAACCTACACAGATACGCAGTATTTT
.,TRBJ2-3,TRBD2,TRBV20-1,CSPSGGARDTQYF,TGCAGTCCAAGCGGGGGGGCTAGAGATACGCAGTATTTT
.,TRBJ2-3,.,TRBV7-3,CASSLKRGSTDTQYF,TGTGCCAGCAGCTTGAAAAGGGGGTCCACAGATACGCAGTATTTT
few,TRBJ2-1,.,TRBV10-3,CAISGGSEQFF,TGTGCCATCAGTGGGGGCTCGGAGCAGTTCTTC
few,TRBJ1-1,.,TRBV29-1,CSVESGGYTNTEAFF,TGCAGCGTTGAATCCGGGGGCTATACGAACACTGAAGCTTTCTTT
few,TRBJ2-1,TRBD2,TRBV29-1,CSVLAGGTYNEQFF,TGCAGCGTTCTAGCGGGAGGAACCTACAATGAGCAGTTCTTC
.,TRBJ2-1,.,TRBV2,CASKVTASYNEQFF,TGTGCCAGCAAGGTAACAGCCTCCTACAATGAGCAGTTCTTC
.,TRBJ2-3,TRBD2,TRBV29-1,CSVTSGGSTDTQYF,TGCAGCGTGACTAGCGGGGGGAGCACAGATACGCAGTATTTT
.,TRBJ2-3,TRBD2,TRBV6-5,CASSYVGRGDTDTQYF,TGTGCCAGCAGTTACGTAGGGCGGGGGGACACAGATACGCAGTATTTT
.,TRBJ2-2,.,TRBV28,CASSPVVSRAGELFF,TGTGCCAGCAGCCCAGTGGTGTCGCGCGCCGGGGAGCTGTTTTTT